Listed below are T cell receptor beta chains from one sample, sequenced in a study of blood T cells in healthy people across ages. TCRdb reprocessed the 5' RACE reads via MiXCR and lists one record per CDR3 protein. In the table there are about 400,000 distinct CDR3 sequences, 50% to 60% of which are singletons. Material for sequencing was blood. The receptors shown here come from a man in his sixties in good health. Each CDR3 is given without its conserved first and last residue. The D gene is left open where the match is weak. A row's size may be missing; if present it is once, few, many or a size class.

>TRBV20-1|TRBJ2-3|few|TRBD1
SAPNRGGVDTQY
>TRBV4-2|TRBJ2-3|NA|TRBD2
ASSRGLVDYTDTQY
>TRBV29-1|TRBJ2-5|NA|NA
GIGEQY
>TRBV5-1|TRBJ2-5|NA|TRBD2
ASSLAAGGRLNEQY
>TRBV7-2|NA|once|TRBD2
ASQGGLAGDEQY
>TRBV7-2|TRBJ2-1|NA|NA
ASSFRTHNEQF
>TRBV6-6|TRBJ2-1|NA|TRBD2
ASSRAGGMDEQF
>TRBV7-2|TRBJ1-4|NA|TRBD1
ASSLGTRGPNEKLF
>TRBV2|TRBJ2-1|many|NA
ASSENSLGSSYNEQF
>TRBV27|TRBJ2-1|few|NA
ASMRWSSYNEQF
>TRBV6-4|TRBJ2-1|NA|TRBD2
AGSAVSGGANEQF
>TRBV24-1|TRBJ2-5|NA|NA
ATSAWGQETQY
>TRBV5-6|TRBJ1-1|NA|NA
ASRGNPLNTEAF
>TRBV6-4|TRBJ2-3|NA|NA
ASREQGSDTQY
>TRBV2|TRBJ2-4|few|NA
ASSDGGWGY
>TRBV6-2/TRBV6-3|TRBJ2-3|few|NA
ASSSSRVTDTQY
>TRBV27|TRBJ2-2|NA|NA
ASSFNIPIRQIPSQRDTGELF
>TRBV7-8|TRBJ2-4|few|TRBD1
ASSLEQGTGGNIQY
>TRBV6-2/TRBV6-3|TRBJ2-1|few|NA
ASSGRGGGPYNEQF
>TRBV27|TRBJ2-7|NA|NA
ASSPQGLSVGEQY
>TRBV5-1|TRBJ2-1|few|NA
ASSREGANEQF
>TRBV7-2|TRBJ2-4|few|TRBD2
ASSLPLAGVGIQY
>TRBV10-3|TRBJ2-1|many|TRBD2
AIRDFGLAGVRQRF
>TRBV14|NA|once|TRBD2
ASSQDPSGTTYEQY
>TRBV27|TRBJ1-6|many|NA
ASSPTGDSPLH
>TRBV29-1|TRBJ2-4|NA|NA
SVGKQY
>TRBV14|TRBJ2-1|NA|NA
ASSQGEPAGEQF
>TRBV5-4|TRBJ2-3|NA|TRBD1
ASSPGTGGLGTQY
>TRBV7-2|TRBJ1-5|NA|NA
ASSRRSGGDQPQH
>TRBV6-2/TRBV6-3|TRBJ1-1|few|TRBD1
ASSYGTGDTEAF
>TRBV4-1|TRBJ2-3|NA|NA
ASSQVNMGFVSDTQY
>TRBV28|NA|NA|TRBD2
ASTPGTTQYEQY
>TRBV6-2/TRBV6-3|TRBJ2-1|many|NA
ASSYPAVGFNVNEQF
>TRBV20-1|TRBJ2-7|NA|TRBD1
SARRGPDYEQY
>TRBV18|TRBJ2-7|NA|TRBD1
ASSRQGARDEQY
>TRBV20-1|TRBJ2-1|few|TRBD1
SAAQGFSYNEQF
>TRBV12-3/TRBV12-4|TRBJ2-3|once|TRBD2
ACRIRTSGTTDTQY
>TRBV12-3/TRBV12-4|TRBJ1-2|NA|NA
ASLSATNYGYT
>TRBV20-1|TRBJ2-1|NA|TRBD2
SAPSGAYNEQF
>TRBV6-2/TRBV6-3|TRBJ2-1|NA|NA
ASRRLDNEQF
>TRBV7-2|TRBJ2-6|NA|NA
ASSRSGYSGANVLT
>TRBV10-3|TRBJ2-4|few|NA
AISKTGGDIQY
>TRBV6-1|TRBJ1-1|NA|TRBD1
ASSEWTGAF
>TRBV7-2|TRBJ1-2|NA|NA
ASRFDSRNHYGYT
>TRBV7-2|TRBJ2-4|NA|TRBD1
ASSPELVGTGVVQY
>TRBV9|TRBJ2-5|NA|NA
ASSGSRGEETQY
>TRBV12-3/TRBV12-4|TRBJ1-2|NA|TRBD1
ASSLYDRDGYT
>TRBV18|TRBJ2-7|few|TRBD1
ASSPLRTGSLSYEQY
>TRBV30|TRBJ2-7|NA|NA
AWSVRQGGSQY
>TRBV27|TRBJ1-2|once|NA
ASSSLTTGPGYGYT
>TRBV20-1|TRBJ2-2|NA|NA
SARDSMADTGELF
>TRBV7-2|TRBJ1-1|few|NA
ASSKDPFSEAF